This T cell receptor (beta chain) was documented in a study of shared clonotypes between healthy human individuals. Study details: Each donor had three CD4 naive, three CD4 memory, two CD8 naive and one CD8 memory plate. The study's findings and limits: In the sorted subsets, rarefaction showed sequencing was incomplete despite large depth. Estimated richness was generally greater in naive than memory subsets.

Remarks on this clone: The antigen is not known.

The CDR3 loop spans 15 amino acids. Trimming took 4 bases from V and 5 from J, leaving 18 bases between them. The germline gives CDR1 MNHNY, CDR2 SVGAGI (reference sequence). In the original workflow: Filtering differed for immunoSEQ, which gave only junction sequences without quality scores. Clones were sequenced by immunoSEQ multiplex PCR, and TCRdb holds only the in-frame ones, with some missing. Clone size and V and J calls were adopted from that table, with D and trimming inferred from the DNA. In the table there are around 700,000 clones, approximately 73% of which are singletons. J is TRBJ2-7 and V is TRBV6-6; a weak D match, TRBD2 (6 bases). The source material was memory CD4+ T cells sorted from blood. The subset denotes: CD45RA-negative fraction. This sequence was found in a young woman in good health. CDR3 sequence: CASSSVGGRKNEQYF. DNA of the CDR3: TGTGCCAGCAGTTCCGTGGGGGGACGTAAAAACGAGCAGTACTTC.